One T cell receptor beta chain is described in this entry. One entry per CDR3 protein results from TCRdb running MiXCR on the RT-PCR reads. This table has 450,000 to 550,000 distinct CDR3 sequences, about 25% appearing once. This entry belongs to a study of response to subunit inactivated influenza vaccine. Trimming pared 6 bases from V and 0 bases from J, leaving 15 bases between. The CDR3 has 14 residues. From germline, CDR1 is DFQATT and CDR2 SNEGSKA (reference sequence). The V gene is TRBV20-1, the J gene TRBJ2-7, with D possibly being TRBD1 (6 bases). The sequence derives from a man in his fifties or sixties who received an inactivated influenza vaccine. The material was CD4+ T cells sorted from PBMCs, obtained 4 to 6 days after vaccination. DNA of the CDR3: TGCAGTGCAATAGGGACACGGAGCTCCTACGAGCAGTACTTC. Amino acids: CSAIGTRSSYEQYF.